The T cell receptor (beta chain) described here comes from a study of identical twins. Study results and caveats: Carriage of fewer insertions was seen in abundant cord blood beta clonotypes, whereas memory repertoires showed none. Conclusions relied on cross-sectional statistical analysis, not following the same donors.

Germline V CDR1 and CDR2: MNHEY, SMNVEV (reference sequence). Germline trimming cut 2 bases from V and 4 bases from J; bases unmatched to any gene: 2. The CDR3 runs 15 residues. This clonotype was recorded at least ten times. The antigen remains unidentified. Through template switching, a universal primer site was introduced, and the cDNA contained unique molecular identifiers. TCRdb passed the 5' RACE reads through MiXCR, listing each CDR3 protein once. The data contain hundreds of thousands of distinct CDR3 sequences, around 5.7% of them singletons. The sequence derives from a man between 18 and 29 years old in good health. The sample consisted of naive T cells sorted from blood. This chain links TRBV27 with TRBJ1-2; 12 nucleotides line up with TRBD1. The CDR3 loop reads CASSLGTGGLYGYTF. CDR3 DNA: TGTGCCAGCAGTTTAGGGACAGGGGGCCTCTATGGCTACACCTTC.